Below are 10 T cell receptor beta chains sequenced from a single sample in a study of shared T cell receptors in the human thymus. Sequencing was performed with immunoSEQ multiplex PCR; in TCRdb, only in-frame clones are kept and a portion is missing. Of under 850,000 clones in the sample, roughly 90% are singletons; the top ten hold 0.0085% to 0.012%. These same data were also listed under a study on human thymus T cells.

The sample consisted of thymocytes. Receptors originate from a boy younger than two with a congenital heart defect.

V is TRBV5-1 and J is TRBJ2-5; the match to TRBD1 covers 9 bases. The CDR3 extends over 15 amino acids. Losses at the gene ends were 4 bases for V and 3 bases for J; bases not matched to a gene: 7. Per germline, CDR1 SGHRS and CDR2 YFSETQ. CDR3 in DNA: TGCGCCAGCAGCCGACATCGGGACAGGGAAGAGACCCAGTACTTC. Encoded protein: CASSRHRDREETQYF.

The chain employs TRBV5-6 and TRBJ1-4; D is undetermined. From germline, CDR1 is SGHDT and CDR2 YYEEEE. V was trimmed by 0 bases and J by 5 bases, leaving 14 bases between them. The CDR3 sequence is 16 residues long. The CDR3 here is CASSLESWTENEKLFF. In nucleotides, the CDR3 is TGTGCCAGCAGCTTGGAGTCCTGGACTGAGAATGAAAAACTGTTTTTT. The full variable domain, rest sourced from reference TRBV5-6 and TRBJ1-4, is DAGVTQSPTHLIKTRGQQVTLRCSPKSGHDTVSWYQQALGQGPQFIFQYYEEEERQRGNFPDRFSGHQFPNYSSELNVNALLLGDSALYLCASSLESWTENEKLFFGSGTQLSVL.

The V gene is TRBV28, the J gene TRBJ2-6; 9 nucleotides align to TRBD1. CDR1 MDHEN and CDR2 SYDVKM come from the germline V gene. The CDR3 is made up of 16 amino acids. J gave up 8 bases and V 8 bases, and 13 bases lay outside the gene matches. In nucleotides, the CDR3 is TGTGCCAGCCGATGGACAGGGGAACCCCAACCCAACGTCCTGACTTTC. Translated: CASRWTGEPQPNVLTF. Drawing the rest from reference TRBV28 and TRBJ2-6, the complete variable domain is DVKVTQSSRYLVKRTGEKVFLECVQDMDHENMFWYRQDPGLGLRLIYFSYDVKMKEKGDIPEGYSVSREKKERFSLILESASTNQTSMYLCASRWTGEPQPNVLTFGAGSRLTVL.

V and J are TRBV27 and TRBJ1-2, with 10 bases aligning to TRBD1. The junction had 4 bases not matched to a gene; V was cut back by 3 bases and J by 6 bases. The CDR3 totals 14 residues. Germline loops: CDR1 MNHEY, CDR2 SMNVEV (reference sequence). The CDR3 loop is CASSFSGTGDGYTF. In DNA, the CDR3 is TGTGCCAGCAGTTTCTCCGGGACAGGGGATGGCTACACCTTC.

This clone has just a few counts. This rearrangement joins TRBV6-1 to TRBJ2-1, with 9 bases aligning to TRBD2. V shed 3 bases and J 8 bases; nucleotides not matched to a gene: 5. The CDR3 spans 14 residues. Germline V gives CDR1 MNHNS, CDR2 SASEGT. CDR3 in DNA: TGTGCCAGCAGTGAGACTAGCGGTATATATGAGCAGTTCTTC. Protein product: CASSETSGIYEQFF.

J is TRBJ1-3 and V is TRBV5-4, with D perhaps TRBD1 (6 bases). Germline lookup yields CDR1 SGHNT and CDR2 YYREEE (reference sequence). Trimming pared 3 bases from V and 0 bases from J, leaving 19 bases between. The CDR3 loop spans 18 amino acids. The CDR3 bases are TGTGCCAGCAGCTCAGACAGGACCCTCACTAGCTCTGGAAACACCATATATTTT. It encodes CASSSDRTLTSSGNTIYF.

The V call is TRBV19, the J call TRBJ2-2, with TRBD1 as a possible D gene (6 bases). V dropped 1 base and J dropped 5 bases, with 8 bases sitting between them. This CDR3 region has 14 residues. Germline V gives CDR1 LNHDA, CDR2 SQIVND (reference sequence). The CDR3 here is CASSIVGQTGELFF. In DNA form, the CDR3 reads TGTGCCAGTAGTATAGTAGGACAGACCGGGGAGCTGTTTTTT.

V usage is TRBV5-4 and J usage is TRBJ2-5; 12 bases are a match to TRBD2. The CDR3 runs to 17 residues. Germline CDR1 SGHNT, CDR2 YYREEE (reference sequence). V lost 4 bases and J lost 5; bases outside the gene matches: 12. The CDR3 sequence is CASSLREASGREETQYF. DNA of the CDR3: TGTGCCAGCAGCCTGAGGGAAGCTAGCGGGAGGGAGGAGACCCAGTACTTC. Filled out from reference TRBV5-4 and TRBJ2-5, the complete variable domain reads ETGVTQSPTHLIKTRGQQVTLRCSSQSGHNTVSWYQQALGQGPQFIFQYYREEENGRGNFPPRFSGLQFPNYSSELNVNALELDDSALYLCASSLREASGREETQYFGPGTRLLVL.

The gene calls are TRBV21-1 and TRBJ2-7; TRBD2, the table's D call, lacks a check against the DNA. TRBV21-1 is termed a pseudogene. This CDR3 is built from 15 residues. CDR3 in amino acids: CARRGQLAGEYEQYF. CDR3 DNA: TGTGCCCGAAGGGGTCAACTAGCGGGGGAATACGAGCAGTACTTC.

V and J are TRBV30 and TRBJ2-7; 12 nucleotides match TRBD2. Germline CDR1 GTSNPN, CDR2 SVGIG (reference sequence). The CDR3 totals 17 residues. The trim removed 1 base at V and 0 bases at J, leaving 7 bases unmatched. The CDR3 here is CAWSEGLAGRISYEQYF. The CDR3 nucleotides read TGTGCCTGGAGTGAGGGACTAGCGGGCCGGATCTCCTACGAGCAGTACTTC.